This note documents a single T cell receptor beta chain sequence. This record belongs to a study of T cells after somatic rescue of genetic block. The CDR3 consists of 11 residues. Deletions cut 6 bases from V and 7 bases from J, with 9 bases between. Germline loops: CDR1 SGHTA, CDR2 FQGNSA. TCRdb's table, derived via immunoSEQ multiplex PCR, lists solely in-frame clones and lacks some. The sample yields approximately 88,000 clones, approximately 90% seen once. The sample consisted of peripheral blood mononuclear cells (PBMCs). The TCR was taken from a woman younger than 30. V is TRBV7-2 and J is TRBJ2-5, with D perhaps TRBD1 (5 bases). CDR3 loop: CASSGRGTQYF. The CDR3 DNA is TGTGCCAGCAGTGGAAGGGGGACCCAGTACTTC.